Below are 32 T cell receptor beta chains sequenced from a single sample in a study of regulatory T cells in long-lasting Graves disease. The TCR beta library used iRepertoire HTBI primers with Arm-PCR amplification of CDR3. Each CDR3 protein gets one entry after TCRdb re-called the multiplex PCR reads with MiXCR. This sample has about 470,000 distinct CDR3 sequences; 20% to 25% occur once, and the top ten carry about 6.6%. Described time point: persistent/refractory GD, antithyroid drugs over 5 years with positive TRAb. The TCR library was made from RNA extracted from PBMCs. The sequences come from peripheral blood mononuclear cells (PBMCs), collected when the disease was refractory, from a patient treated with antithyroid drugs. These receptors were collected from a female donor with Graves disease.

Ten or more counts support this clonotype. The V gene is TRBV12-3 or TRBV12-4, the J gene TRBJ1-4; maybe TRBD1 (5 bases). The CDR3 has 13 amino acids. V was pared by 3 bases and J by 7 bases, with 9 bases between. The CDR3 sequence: CASSFSGGEKLFF. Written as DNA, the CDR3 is TGTGCCAGCAGTTTCTCCGGGGGTGAAAAACTGTTTTTT.

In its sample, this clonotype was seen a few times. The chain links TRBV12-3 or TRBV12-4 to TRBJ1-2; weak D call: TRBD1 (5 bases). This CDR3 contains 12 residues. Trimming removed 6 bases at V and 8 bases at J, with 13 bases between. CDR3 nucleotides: TGTGCCAGCAGCCCCGGGACGCCCGGCTACACCTTC. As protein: CASSPGTPGYTF.

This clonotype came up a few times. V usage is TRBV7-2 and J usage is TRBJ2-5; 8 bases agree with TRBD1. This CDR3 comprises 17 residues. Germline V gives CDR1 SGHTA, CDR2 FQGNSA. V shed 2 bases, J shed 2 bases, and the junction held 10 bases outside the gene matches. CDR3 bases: TGTGCCAGCAGCTTAAAGGCCAGGGGGCCATCTCAAGAGACCCAGTACTTC. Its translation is CASSLKARGPSQETQYF.

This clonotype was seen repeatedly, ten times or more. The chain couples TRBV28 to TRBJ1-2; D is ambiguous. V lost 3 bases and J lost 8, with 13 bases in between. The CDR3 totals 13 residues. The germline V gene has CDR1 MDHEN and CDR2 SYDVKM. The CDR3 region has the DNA TGTGCCAGCAGTTTGGGCAGATCGGGAGGCTACACCTTC. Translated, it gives CASSLGRSGGYTF.

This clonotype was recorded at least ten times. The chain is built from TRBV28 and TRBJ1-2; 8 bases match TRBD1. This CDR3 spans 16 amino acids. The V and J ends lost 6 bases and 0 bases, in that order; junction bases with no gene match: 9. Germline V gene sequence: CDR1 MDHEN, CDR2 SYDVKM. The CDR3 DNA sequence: TGTGCCAGCAGCTTGGGAGGACAGGGAACTAACTATGGCTACACCTTC. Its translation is CASSLGGQGTNYGYTF.

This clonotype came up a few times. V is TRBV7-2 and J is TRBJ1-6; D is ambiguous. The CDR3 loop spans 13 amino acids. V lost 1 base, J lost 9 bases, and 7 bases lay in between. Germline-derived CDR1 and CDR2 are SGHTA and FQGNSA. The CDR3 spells CASSLDFASPLHF. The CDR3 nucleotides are TGTGCCAGCAGCTTAGATTTTGCTTCACCCCTCCACTTT.

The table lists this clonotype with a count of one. CDR3 region: CASSLAGHLYEQYF. The CDR3, as DNA: TGTGCCAGCAGCTTAGCGGGACACCTATACGAGCAGTACTTC. The rearrangement uses TRBV7-2 and TRBJ2-7, with D possibly TRBD1 on 6 matching bases. The CDR3 contains 14 residues. Trimming took off 0 bases at V and 4 bases at J, with 10 bases between the two ends. Germline CDR1 is SGHTA and CDR2 is FQGNSA.

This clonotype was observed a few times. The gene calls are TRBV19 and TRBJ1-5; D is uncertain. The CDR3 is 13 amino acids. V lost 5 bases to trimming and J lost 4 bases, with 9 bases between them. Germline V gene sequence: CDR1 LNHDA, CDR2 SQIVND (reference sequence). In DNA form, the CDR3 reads TGTGCCAGTAGTTCTCACAAGAATCAGCCCCAGCATTTT. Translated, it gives CASSSHKNQPQHF.

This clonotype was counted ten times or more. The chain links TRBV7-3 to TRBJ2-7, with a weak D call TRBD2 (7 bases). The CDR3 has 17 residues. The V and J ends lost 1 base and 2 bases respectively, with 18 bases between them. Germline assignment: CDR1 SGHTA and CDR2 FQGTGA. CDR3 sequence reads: CASSLKGGPGVTYEQYF. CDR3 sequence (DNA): TGTGCCAGCAGCTTAAAGGGAGGGCCAGGGGTCACCTACGAGCAGTACTTC.

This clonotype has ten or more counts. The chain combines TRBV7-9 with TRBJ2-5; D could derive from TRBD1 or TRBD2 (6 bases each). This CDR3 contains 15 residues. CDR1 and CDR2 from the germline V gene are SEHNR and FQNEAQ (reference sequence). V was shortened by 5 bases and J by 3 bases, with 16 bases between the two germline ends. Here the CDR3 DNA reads TGTGCCAGCAGCGCGGGACATACGGGCGAAGAGACCCAGTACTTC. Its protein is CASSAGHTGEETQYF.

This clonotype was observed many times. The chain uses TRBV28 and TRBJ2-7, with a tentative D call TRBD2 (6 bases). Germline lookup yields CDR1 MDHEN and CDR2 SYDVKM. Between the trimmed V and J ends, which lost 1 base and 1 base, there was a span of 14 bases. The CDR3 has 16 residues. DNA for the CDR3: TGTGCCAGCAGTTTATTGGCCGGGAGAAGGTCCTACGAGCAGTACTTC. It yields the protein CASSLLAGRRSYEQYF.

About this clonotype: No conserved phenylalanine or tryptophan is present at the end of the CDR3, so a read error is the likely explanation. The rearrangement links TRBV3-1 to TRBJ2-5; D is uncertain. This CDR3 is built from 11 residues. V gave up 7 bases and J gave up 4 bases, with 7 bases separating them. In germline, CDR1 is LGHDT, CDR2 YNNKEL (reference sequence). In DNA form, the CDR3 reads TGTGCCAGCACCGAAGCAGAGACCCAGTACCTC. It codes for CASTEAETQYL.

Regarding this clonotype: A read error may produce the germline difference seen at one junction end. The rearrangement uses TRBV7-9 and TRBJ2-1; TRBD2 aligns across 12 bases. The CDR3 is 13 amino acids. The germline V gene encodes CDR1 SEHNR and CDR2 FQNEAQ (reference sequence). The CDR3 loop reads CASSDGTSGEQFF. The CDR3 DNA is TGTGCTAGCAGCGATGGGACTAGCGGGGAGCAGTTCTTC. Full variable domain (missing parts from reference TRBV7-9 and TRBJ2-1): DTGVSQNPRHKITKRGQNVTFRCDPISEHNRLYWYRQTLGQGPEFLTYFQNEAQLEKSRLLSDRFSAERPKGSFSTLEIQRTEQGDSAMYLCASSDGTSGEQFFGPGTRLTVL.

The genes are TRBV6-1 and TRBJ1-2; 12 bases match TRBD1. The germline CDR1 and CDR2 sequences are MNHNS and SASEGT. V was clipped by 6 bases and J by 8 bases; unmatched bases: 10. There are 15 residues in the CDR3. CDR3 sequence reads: CASRSGTGGARGYTF. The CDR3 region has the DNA TGTGCCAGCAGATCCGGGACAGGGGGCGCGCGGGGCTACACCTTC.

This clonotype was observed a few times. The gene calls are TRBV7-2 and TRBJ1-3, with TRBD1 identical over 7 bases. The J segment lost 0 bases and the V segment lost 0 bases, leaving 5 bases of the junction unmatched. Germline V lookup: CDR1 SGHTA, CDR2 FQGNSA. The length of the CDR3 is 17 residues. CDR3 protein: CASSLAGTASSGNTIYF. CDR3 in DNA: TGTGCCAGCAGCTTAGCCGGGACAGCGAGCTCTGGAAACACCATATATTTT.

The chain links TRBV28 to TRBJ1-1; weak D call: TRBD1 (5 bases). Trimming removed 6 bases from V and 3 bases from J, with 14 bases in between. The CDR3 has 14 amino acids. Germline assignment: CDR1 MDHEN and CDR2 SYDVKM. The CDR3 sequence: CASRPPGGYTEAFF. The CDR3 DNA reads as TGTGCCAGCAGACCACCCGGGGGGTACACTGAAGCTTTCTTT.

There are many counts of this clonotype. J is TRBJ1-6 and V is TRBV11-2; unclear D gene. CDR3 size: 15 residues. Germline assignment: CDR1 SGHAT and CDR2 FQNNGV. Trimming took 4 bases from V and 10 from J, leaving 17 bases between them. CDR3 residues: CASSSLGRGQSPLHF. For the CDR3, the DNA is TGTGCCAGCAGCTCTCTCGGACGGGGTCAGTCACCCCTCCACTTT.

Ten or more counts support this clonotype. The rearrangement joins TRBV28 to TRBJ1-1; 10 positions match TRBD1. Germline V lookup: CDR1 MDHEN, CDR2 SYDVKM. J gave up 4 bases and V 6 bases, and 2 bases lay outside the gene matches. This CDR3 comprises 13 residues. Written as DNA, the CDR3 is TGTGCCAGCAGGGACAGGGGGGGCACTGAAGCTTTCTTT. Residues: CASRDRGGTEAFF.

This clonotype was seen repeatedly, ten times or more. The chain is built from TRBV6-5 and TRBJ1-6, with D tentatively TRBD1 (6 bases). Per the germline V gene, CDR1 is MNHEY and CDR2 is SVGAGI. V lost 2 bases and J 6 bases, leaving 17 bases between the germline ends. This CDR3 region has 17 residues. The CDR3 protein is CASSYGTGTLLNSPLHF. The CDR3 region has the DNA TGTGCCAGCAGTTACGGCACCGGGACACTCCTTAATTCACCCCTCCACTTT.

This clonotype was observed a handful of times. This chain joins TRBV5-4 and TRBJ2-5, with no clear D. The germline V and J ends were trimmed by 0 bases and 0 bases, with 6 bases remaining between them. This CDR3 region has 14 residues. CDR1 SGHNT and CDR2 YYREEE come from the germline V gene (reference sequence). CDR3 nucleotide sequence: TGTGCCAGCAGCTTGGGGGCGGACCAAGAGACCCAGTACTTC. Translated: CASSLGADQETQYF.

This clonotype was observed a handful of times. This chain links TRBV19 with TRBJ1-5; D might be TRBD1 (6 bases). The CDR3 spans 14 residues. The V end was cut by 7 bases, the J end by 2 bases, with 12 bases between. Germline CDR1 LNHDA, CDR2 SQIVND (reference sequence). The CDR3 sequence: CASTVGARNQPQHF. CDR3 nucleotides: TGTGCCAGTACTGTGGGGGCGCGCAATCAGCCCCAGCATTTT.

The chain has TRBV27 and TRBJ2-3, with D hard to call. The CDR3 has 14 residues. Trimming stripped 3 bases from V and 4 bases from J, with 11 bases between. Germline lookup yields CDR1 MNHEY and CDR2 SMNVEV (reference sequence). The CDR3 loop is CASSLVYAPDTQYF. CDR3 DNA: TGTGCCAGCAGTTTGGTCTACGCGCCAGATACGCAGTATTTT.

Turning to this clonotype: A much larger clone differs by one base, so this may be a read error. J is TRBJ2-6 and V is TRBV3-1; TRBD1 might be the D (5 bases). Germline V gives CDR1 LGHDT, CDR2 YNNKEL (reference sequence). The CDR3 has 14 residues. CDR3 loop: CASSQGSGAKVLTF. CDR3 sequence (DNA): TGTGCCAGCAGCCAAGGCTCTGGGGCCAAGGTCCTGACTTTC. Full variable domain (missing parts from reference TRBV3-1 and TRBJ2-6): DTAVSQTPKYLVTQMGNDKSIKCEQNLGHDTMYWYKQDSKKFLKIMFSYNNKELIINETVPNRFSPKSPDKAHLNLHINSLELGDSAVYFCASSQGSGAKVLTFGAGSRLTVL.

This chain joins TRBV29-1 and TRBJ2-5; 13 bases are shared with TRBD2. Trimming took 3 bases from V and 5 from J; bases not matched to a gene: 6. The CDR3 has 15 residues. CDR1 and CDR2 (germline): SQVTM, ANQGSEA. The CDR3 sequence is CSVDGTSGMWETQYF. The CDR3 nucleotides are TGCAGCGTTGATGGGACTAGCGGGATGTGGGAGACCCAGTACTTC.

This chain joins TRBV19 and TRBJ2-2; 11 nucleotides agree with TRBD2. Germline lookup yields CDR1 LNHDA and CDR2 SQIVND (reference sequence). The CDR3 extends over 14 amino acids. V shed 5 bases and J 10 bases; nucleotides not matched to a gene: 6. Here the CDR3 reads CASSLTSGSEELFF. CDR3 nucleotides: TGTGCCAGTAGTCTCACTAGCGGGAGTGAGGAGCTGTTTTTT.

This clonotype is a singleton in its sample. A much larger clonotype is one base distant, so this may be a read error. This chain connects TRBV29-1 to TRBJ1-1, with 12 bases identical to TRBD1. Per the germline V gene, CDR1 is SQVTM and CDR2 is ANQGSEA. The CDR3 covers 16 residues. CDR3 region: CSVVGGQGARDTEALF. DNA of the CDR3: TGCAGCGTTGTCGGGGGACAGGGGGCGCGGGACACTGAAGCTCTCTTT.

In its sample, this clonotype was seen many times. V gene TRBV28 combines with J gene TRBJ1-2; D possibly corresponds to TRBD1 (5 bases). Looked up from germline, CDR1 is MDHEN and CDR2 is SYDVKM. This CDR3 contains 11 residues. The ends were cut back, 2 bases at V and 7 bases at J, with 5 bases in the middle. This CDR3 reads CASSLRGGYTF. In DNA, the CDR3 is TGTGCCAGCAGTTTAAGGGGTGGCTACACCTTC.

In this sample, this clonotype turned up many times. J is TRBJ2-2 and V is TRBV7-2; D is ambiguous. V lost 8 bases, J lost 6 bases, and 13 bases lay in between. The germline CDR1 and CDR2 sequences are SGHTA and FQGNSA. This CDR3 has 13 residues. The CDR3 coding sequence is TGTGCCAGCGAGAAGGGAATCGCCGGGGAGCTGTTTTTT. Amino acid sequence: CASEKGIAGELFF.

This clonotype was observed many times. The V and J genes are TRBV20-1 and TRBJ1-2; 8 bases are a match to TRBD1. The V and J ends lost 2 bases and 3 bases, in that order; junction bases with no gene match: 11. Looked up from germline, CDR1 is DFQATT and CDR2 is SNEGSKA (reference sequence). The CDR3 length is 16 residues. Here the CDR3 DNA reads TGCAGTGCTAGACCGGACAGGGATTGGCCTCACTATGGCTACACCTTC. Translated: CSARPDRDWPHYGYTF.

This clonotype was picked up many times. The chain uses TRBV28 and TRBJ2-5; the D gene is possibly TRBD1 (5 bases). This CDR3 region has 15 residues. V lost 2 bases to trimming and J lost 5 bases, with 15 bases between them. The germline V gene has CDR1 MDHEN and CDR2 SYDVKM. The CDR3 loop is CASSLDQGIGETQYF. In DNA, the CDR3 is TGTGCCAGCAGTTTAGACCAGGGTATCGGTGAGACCCAGTACTTC.

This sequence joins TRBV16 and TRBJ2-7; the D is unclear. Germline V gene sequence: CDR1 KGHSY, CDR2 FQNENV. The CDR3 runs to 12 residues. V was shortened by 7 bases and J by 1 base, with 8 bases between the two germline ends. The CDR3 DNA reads TGTGCCAGCAACGAGGTTTCCTACGAGCAGTACTTC. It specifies CASNEVSYEQYF.

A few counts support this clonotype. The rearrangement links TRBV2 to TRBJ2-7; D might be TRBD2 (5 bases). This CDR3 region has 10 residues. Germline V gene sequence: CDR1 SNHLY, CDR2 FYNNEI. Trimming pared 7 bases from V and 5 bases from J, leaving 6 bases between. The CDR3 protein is CASMGDEQYF. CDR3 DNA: TGTGCCAGCATGGGAGACGAGCAGTACTTC.